This T cell receptor beta chain was identified in a study of Graves' ophthalmopathy and Graves' hyperthyroidism. Overall study results and limits: At roughly 67% sensitivity and roughly 72% specificity, the model predicted progression of the ophthalmopathy.

The trim removed 5 bases at V and 5 bases at J, leaving 4 bases unmatched. Germline V CDR1 and CDR2: SNHLY, FYNNEI. The CDR3 consists of 13 residues. This clonotype has at least ten counts. The target antigen is unknown. RNA transcripts served as template for amplifying TCR beta CDR3 sequences. HTBI primers primed a first-round RT-PCR, and a second-round multiplex PCR followed. Each CDR3 protein gets one entry after TCRdb re-called the multiplex PCR reads with MiXCR. The sample carries tens of thousands of distinct CDR3 sequences, less than 65% recorded once. The sequencing sample was made of peripheral blood. This receptor was obtained from an adult woman with Graves' ophthalmopathy. The chain has TRBV2 and TRBJ1-1; 8 bases agree with TRBD1. The CDR3 sequence is CASSIQGGTEAFF. The CDR3, as DNA: TGTGCCAGCAGTATACAGGGGGGGACTGAAGCTTTCTTT.